One and the same sample provided the 21 T cell receptor beta chains below, sequenced in a study of blood T cell repertoires in COVID-19 (dated by TCRdb to about 2020). Library creation used the immunoSEQ multiplex PCR assay. Held by TCRdb, this immuneACCESS table contains in-frame sequences only and omits some clones. Under half of the omission traces to an unresolved V gene where checked; the cause of the rest is unknown. This sample gives roughly 100,000 clones in total; roughly 78% of them show up just once. Together, the top ten hold 15% to 20% of the sample. The sample was peripheral blood. These receptors were collected from a woman aged 80 or over with active or convalescent COVID-19.

The rearrangement uses TRBV28 and TRBJ1-2, with TRBD1 identical over 12 bases. There are 16 residues in the CDR3. Trimming at V came to 7 bases and at J to 4 bases, leaving 10 bases not matched to a gene. Per the germline V gene, CDR1 is MDHEN and CDR2 is SYDVKM. The CDR3 region is CASTTLGQGASYGYTF. Here the CDR3 DNA reads TGTGCCAGCACCACCCTGGGACAGGGGGCGAGCTATGGCTACACCTTC.

This clone showed up just a few times. The rearrangement uses TRBV5-4 and TRBJ2-7; D might be TRBD2 (6 bases). The CDR3 totals 14 residues. The V end was cut by 4 bases, the J end by 3 bases, with 14 bases between. Germline V gives CDR1 SGHNT, CDR2 YYREEE (reference sequence). This CDR3 reads CASSRSGSNYEQYF. CDR3 DNA: TGTGCCAGCAGCCGAAGCGGGTCTAACTACGAGCAGTACTTC.

V is TRBV11-2 and J is TRBJ2-7, with D unclear. Germline lookup yields CDR1 SGHAT and CDR2 FQNNGV. The CDR3 has 14 amino acids. V was trimmed by 2 bases and J by 2 bases, leaving 10 bases between them. For the CDR3, the DNA is TGTGCCAGCAGCTTATCTGCTACCACCTACGAGCAGTACTTC. Translated, it gives CASSLSATTYEQYF.

V gene TRBV6-5 combines with J gene TRBJ1-2; no reliable D call. CDR1 and CDR2 (germline): MNHEY, SVGAGI. V was clipped by 6 bases and J by 4 bases, with 3 bases between them. The CDR3 is 10 residues long. CDR3 DNA sequence: TGTGCCAGCAGAGCCTATGGCTACACCTTC. This gives the protein CASRAYGYTF.

This sequence joins TRBV4-3 and TRBJ2-7; 8 nucleotides agree with TRBD2. The germline V gene encodes CDR1 LGHNA and CDR2 YSLEER. This CDR3 contains 15 residues. V shed 1 base and J 1 base; nucleotides not matched to a gene: 3. The CDR3 DNA reads as TGCGCCAGCAGCCAAGGGGCGGGAGGATCCTACGAGCAGTACTTC. Its translation is CASSQGAGGSYEQYF.

About this clone: At one end the junction does not follow the germline gene, possibly because of a read error. The rearrangement joins TRBV5-1 to TRBJ1-6; D is possibly TRBD1 (6 bases). CDR3 length equals 15 residues. Per the germline V gene, CDR1 is SGHRS and CDR2 is YFSETQ. CDR3 DNA: TGTGCCAGCAGCCCTCCGGCAGGGGTAGATTCACCCCTCCACTTT. This gives the protein CASSPPAGVDSPLHF. Filled out from reference TRBV5-1 and TRBJ1-6, the complete variable domain reads KAGVTQTPRYLIKTRGQQVTLSCSPISGHRSVSWYQQTPGQGLQFLFEYFSETQRNKGNFPGRFSGRQFSNSRSEMNVSTLELGDSALYLCASSPPAGVDSPLHFGNGTRLTVT.

The chain couples TRBV21-1 to TRBJ1-2; the D call of TRBD1 is as the table states it, not checked on the DNA. TRBV21-1 is a documented pseudogene. This CDR3 has 12 residues. The CDR3 protein is CASSPDRYGYTF. The CDR3 DNA is TGTGCCAGCAGCCCTGACAGGTATGGCTACACCTTC.

The genes are TRBV6-1 and TRBJ2-1; 8 positions agree with TRBD1. This CDR3 is built from 17 residues. Germline V lookup: CDR1 MNHNS, CDR2 SASEGT. V lost 4 bases and J lost 7; bases outside the gene matches: 15. The CDR3 sequence is CASSADVRGQAWNEQFF. CDR3 bases: TGTGCCAGCAGTGCGGATGTGAGGGGACAGGCTTGGAATGAGCAGTTCTTC.

This clone has a handful of counts. The V and J genes are TRBV11-2 and TRBJ1-2; TRBD1 might be the D (5 bases). Trimming cost V 8 bases and J 2 bases, with 27 bases left between them. The CDR3 runs to 18 residues. From germline, CDR1 is SGHAT and CDR2 FQNNGV. The CDR3 nucleotides are TGTGCCAGCCCCTTCGAGGTCCGAAAGGGGTTCTGGAACTATGGCTACACCTTC. Encoded protein: CASPFEVRKGFWNYGYTF.

This clone was seen a few times. This chain links TRBV10-3 with TRBJ2-7; 8 bases agree with TRBD1. The germline gives CDR1 ENHRY, CDR2 SYGVKD. The CDR3 covers 14 residues. J gave up 2 bases and V 6 bases, and 6 bases lay outside the gene matches. Here the CDR3 DNA reads TGTGCCATCAGGACAGGGGCTGGGGCCTACGAGCAGTACTTC. The encoded protein is CAIRTGAGAYEQYF.

The rearrangement links TRBV11-2 to TRBJ2-4; 10 nucleotides agree with TRBD1. Looked up from germline, CDR1 is SGHAT and CDR2 is FQNNGV. V lost 3 bases, J lost 3 bases, and 8 bases stayed unmatched. The CDR3 extends over 17 amino acids. CDR3 amino acids: CASSLGTGVWGKNIQYF. CDR3 bases: TGTGCCAGCAGCTTGGGGACAGGGGTCTGGGGCAAAAACATTCAGTACTTC.

The chain recombines TRBV4-3 with TRBJ2-6, with D maybe TRBD2 (5 bases). V dropped 0 bases and J dropped 2 bases, with 5 bases sitting between them. The CDR3 length is 15 residues. Germline CDR1 LGHNA, CDR2 YSLEER. CDR3 DNA: TGCGCCAGCAGCCAAGACGGGGCTGGGGCCAACGTCCTGACTTTC. It specifies CASSQDGAGANVLTF.

This chain connects TRBV25-1 to TRBJ2-1, with D perhaps matching TRBD1 (5 bases). Germline-derived CDR1 and CDR2 are MGHDK and SYGVNS. This CDR3 spans 15 amino acids. The V and J ends lost 4 bases and 0 bases respectively, with 10 bases between them. In nucleotides, the CDR3 is TGTGCCAGCAGTGCAATAAGGGGCTCCTACAATGAGCAGTTCTTC. The encoded protein is CASSAIRGSYNEQFF.

This clone was found once. The chain couples TRBV6-5 to TRBJ2-7; 10 bases agree with TRBD1. V was pared by 10 bases and J by 0 bases, with 9 bases of the junction left unmatched. Per germline, CDR1 MNHEY and CDR2 SVGAGI. The CDR3 covers 15 residues. CDR3: CATEFRDRGSYEQYF. As DNA, the CDR3 is TGTGCCACCGAATTCCGGGACAGGGGCTCCTACGAGCAGTACTTC.

This clone was observed a handful of times. V gene TRBV11-2 combines with J gene TRBJ1-2, with a possible D match to TRBD1 (5 bases). CDR1 SGHAT and CDR2 FQNNGV come from the germline V gene. The CDR3 runs to 13 residues. The V and J ends lost 3 bases and 2 bases respectively, with 7 bases between them. CDR3 in amino acids: CASSFSGNYGYTF. In DNA, the CDR3 is TGTGCCAGCAGCTTCTCAGGGAACTATGGCTACACCTTC.

The chain combines TRBV18 with TRBJ2-7; TRBD1 agrees at 7 bases. Germline CDR1 and CDR2: KGHSH and LQKENI. The V gene end was trimmed by 6 bases and the J gene end by 5 bases; junction bases not matched to a gene: 1. The CDR3 runs to 11 residues. The CDR3 loop reads CASSDRDEQYF. CDR3 in DNA: TGTGCCAGCTCTGACAGGGACGAGCAGTACTTC.

The rearrangement links TRBV5-6 to TRBJ2-1, with 13 bases lining up with TRBD2. V lost 6 bases to trimming and J lost 3 bases; unmatched junction nucleotides: 12. This CDR3 spans 18 amino acids. Germline V gene lookup returns CDR1 SGHDT and CDR2 YYEEEE. The CDR3 nucleotides read TGTGCCAGCACCAGACTAGCGGGAGGCTTAACACTCTACAATGAGCAGTTCTTC. This gives the protein CASTRLAGGLTLYNEQFF.

The chain employs TRBV7-9 and TRBJ2-2, with 10 bases fitting TRBD1. CDR3 length: 16 amino acids. Germline V lookup: CDR1 SEHNR, CDR2 FQNEAQ (reference sequence). The junction had 4 bases not matched to a gene; V was cut back by 0 bases and J by 6 bases. The CDR3 nucleotides read TGTGCCAGCAGCTTAGCGCATGGGACAGGGGCCGGGGAGCTGTTTTTT. This encodes CASSLAHGTGAGELFF.

The chain recombines TRBV7-9 with TRBJ2-7, with TRBD1 matching 7 bases. The germline CDR1 and CDR2 sequences are SEHNR and FQNEAQ (reference sequence). This CDR3 has 16 residues. Trimming removed 1 base from V and 0 bases from J; junction bases left unmatched: 6. The CDR3 sequence: CASSLGGDRHSYEQYF. CDR3 bases: TGTGCCAGCAGCTTAGGTGGGGACAGACACTCCTACGAGCAGTACTTC. Complete variable domain (other parts from reference TRBV7-9 and TRBJ2-7): DTGVSQNPRHKITKRGQNVTFRCDPISEHNRLYWYRQTLGQGPEFLTYFQNEAQLEKSRLLSDRFSAERPKGSFSTLEIQRTEQGDSAMYLCASSLGGDRHSYEQYFGPGTRLTVT.

V usage is TRBV28 and J usage is TRBJ2-7; D possibly corresponds to TRBD2 (5 bases). This CDR3 comprises 14 residues. Germline CDR1 and CDR2: MDHEN and SYDVKM. Trimming took 3 bases from V and 2 from J, leaving 11 bases between them. The CDR3 here is CASSFNPGTYEQYF. CDR3 coding DNA: TGTGCCAGCAGTTTTAATCCGGGGACCTACGAGCAGTACTTC.

The chain carries TRBV6-1 and TRBJ1-1; weak D call: TRBD1 (5 bases). With 3 bases removed from V and 0 bases from J, the gap between germline ends came to 8 bases. Germline CDR1 is MNHNS and CDR2 is SASEGT. This CDR3 is 14 amino acids long. The CDR3 reads CASSEGLLNTEAFF. As DNA, the CDR3 is TGTGCCAGCAGTGAGGGACTTTTGAACACTGAAGCTTTCTTT.